This T cell receptor (beta chain) was captured by sequencing in a study of cytomegalovirus exposure and HLA in healthy donors. The study ran its PCR with 60 Vbeta and 13 Jbeta primers. The method was immunoSEQ multiplex PCR; TCRdb's version includes in-frame clones alone and lacks a portion of them. The data hold nearly 100,000 clones, with roughly a tenth observed a single time. Germline CDR1 is SGHRS and CDR2 is YFSETQ. The CDR3 totals 14 residues. V lost 0 bases and J lost 4, with 8 bases in between. Sequenced sample: PBMCs. The rearrangement joins TRBV5-1 to TRBJ2-1; possibly TRBD1 for D (6 bases). The clonotype originates from a man aged 45 to 65 in good health and CMV-seropositive. CDR3 region: CASSLGQEYNEQFF. In DNA, the CDR3 is TGCGCCAGCAGCTTGGGACAGGAATACAATGAGCAGTTCTTC.